This entry lists 26 T cell receptor beta chains sequenced from one sample in a study of neurological immune-mediated disorders. TCRdb passed the 5' RACE reads through MiXCR, listing each CDR3 protein once. The table includes approximately 60,000 distinct CDR3 sequences, 3.5% to 5% detected once. The specimen sequenced was PBMCs. The receptor set was obtained from a man aged 50 to 59 with multiple sclerosis.

The V and J genes are TRBV10-1 and TRBJ2-2, with D perhaps TRBD2 (5 bases). CDR1 and CDR2 (germline): WNHNN, SYGVQD (reference sequence). Deletions cut 2 bases from V and 0 bases from J, with 10 bases between. The CDR3 is made up of 16 amino acids. The CDR3 DNA follows: TGCGCCAGCAGTGAGACGGGGAGCGCGAACACCGGGGAGCTGTTTTTT. It translates to CASSETGSANTGELFF.

The table lists this clonotype with a few counts. The chain links TRBV6-6 to TRBJ2-3, with D perhaps being TRBD1 or TRBD2 (6 bases each). With 2 bases removed from V and 0 bases from J, the gap between germline ends came to 18 bases. This CDR3 region has 18 residues. Germline V lookup: CDR1 MNHNY, CDR2 SVGAGI (reference sequence). The CDR3, as DNA: TGTGCCAGCAGTTACCGGGATTTGGGGGGCCTTAGCACAGATACGCAGTATTTT. Translation gives CASSYRDLGGLSTDTQYF.

This clonotype has ten or more counts. The V call is TRBV13, the J call TRBJ1-2, with D perhaps matching TRBD1 (5 bases). The CDR3 is 13 amino acids. Germline values: CDR1 PRHDT, CDR2 FYEKMQ (reference sequence). Trimming removed 5 bases at V and 1 base at J, with 8 bases between. The CDR3: CASSPGGNYGYTF. The CDR3 coding sequence is TGTGCCAGCAGCCCCGGGGGTAACTATGGCTACACCTTC.

This clonotype was counted ten times or more. The chain links TRBV20-1 to TRBJ2-7, with a tentative D call TRBD2 (7 bases). CDR3 length equals 15 residues. The ends were cut back, 3 bases at V and 0 bases at J, with 15 bases in the middle. CDR1 is DFQATT and CDR2 is SNEGSKA in the germline V gene (reference sequence). CDR3 residues: CSASSGGANSYEQYF. The CDR3 DNA sequence: TGCAGTGCTAGCTCTGGGGGGGCTAACTCCTACGAGCAGTACTTC.

This clonotype was recorded many times. The rearrangement joins TRBV5-5 to TRBJ1-5; tentative D call: TRBD1 (5 bases). Trimming shortened V by 4 bases and J by 1 base, and 9 bases separated the two germline ends. The CDR3 has 14 amino acids. Germline V CDR1 and CDR2: SGHKS, YYEKEE (reference sequence). CDR3 protein: CASSPRESNQPQHF. The CDR3 DNA sequence: TGTGCCAGCAGCCCCAGGGAGAGCAATCAGCCCCAGCATTTT.

This clonotype was picked up many times. The chain joins TRBV20-1 to TRBJ2-5, with 12 positions matching TRBD1. The trim removed 5 bases at V and 4 bases at J, leaving 8 bases unmatched. Per germline, CDR1 DFQATT and CDR2 SNEGSKA (reference sequence). CDR3 length: 15 amino acids. CDR3 DNA sequence: TGCAGTGCTCAAAACCGGGACAGGGGGCGAGAGACCCAGTACTTC. Residues: CSAQNRDRGRETQYF.

In this sample, this clonotype turned up a few times. Just one base apart from a much larger clone, this may be a read error. The chain couples TRBV5-1 to TRBJ2-3; 14 bases line up with TRBD2. CDR1 is SGHRS and CDR2 is YFSETQ in the germline V gene. The CDR3 sequence is 16 residues long. J gave up 6 bases and V 4 bases, and 7 bases lay outside the gene matches. In DNA, the CDR3 is TGCGCCAGCAGCACAGGACTAGCGGGGGGCAACGATACGCAGTATTTT. As protein: CASSTGLAGGNDTQYF. The whole variable domain, filled in from reference TRBV5-1 and TRBJ2-3, reads KAGVTQTPRYLIKTRGQQVTLSCSPISGHRSVSWYQQTPGQGLQFLFEYFSETQRNKGNFPGRFSGRQFSNSRSEMNVSTLELGDSALYLCASSTGLAGGNDTQYFGPGTRLTVL.

There are many counts of this clonotype. The V gene is TRBV6-5, the J gene TRBJ1-6; a weak D match, TRBD1 (6 bases). CDR3 length: 15 residues. The germline V and J ends were trimmed by 5 bases and 5 bases, with 13 bases remaining between them. Germline assignment: CDR1 MNHEY and CDR2 SVGAGI. CDR3 in DNA: TGTGCCAGCAGTCGTAAGACAGGAGATAATTCACCCCTCCACTTT. This encodes CASSRKTGDNSPLHF.

In this sample, this clonotype turned up many times. The J gene is TRBJ1-6, the V gene TRBV12-3 or TRBV12-4, with a possible D match to TRBD1 (5 bases). This CDR3 is 17 amino acids long. Trimming stripped 3 bases from V and 0 bases from J, with 12 bases between. The CDR3 is CASSFRQKPSYNSPLHF. As DNA, the CDR3 is TGTGCCAGCAGTTTTAGACAGAAACCCTCCTATAATTCACCCCTCCACTTT.

There are many counts of this clonotype. The J gene is TRBJ1-2, the V gene TRBV5-1, with a weak D call TRBD1 (5 bases). The germline V gene has CDR1 SGHRS and CDR2 YFSETQ. The CDR3 sequence is 14 residues long. V was clipped by 0 bases and J by 4 bases, with 10 bases between them. CDR3 DNA sequence: TGCGCCAGCAGCTTGGGGACAATCAGCTATGGCTACACCTTC. Translated, it gives CASSLGTISYGYTF.

This clonotype was picked up many times. V usage is TRBV5-5 and J usage is TRBJ1-4; no definite D call. Between the trimmed V and J ends, which lost 0 bases and 8 bases, there was a span of 14 bases. This CDR3 region has 15 residues. The germline V gene has CDR1 SGHKS and CDR2 YYEKEE (reference sequence). The CDR3, as DNA: TGTGCCAGCAGCTTGGGCAACCTTCTAGAGGAAAAACTGTTTTTT. Translating gives CASSLGNLLEEKLFF. The entire variable domain, with the rest obtained from reference TRBV5-5 and TRBJ1-4, is as follows: DAGVTQSPTHLIKTRGQQVTLRCSPISGHKSVSWYQQVLGQGPQFIFQYYEKEERGRGNFPDRFSARQFPNYSSELNVNALLLGDSALYLCASSLGNLLEEKLFFGSGTQLSVL.

This clonotype was counted between two and nine times. The gene calls are TRBV18 and TRBJ1-5; the match to TRBD1 covers 7 bases. The germline V gene has CDR1 KGHSH and CDR2 LQKENI. This CDR3 comprises 16 residues. V trimming: 3 bases; J trimming: 7 bases; junction bases outside the gene matches: 12. DNA of the CDR3: TGTGCCAGCTCACCGAACAGGGGAGGCGTGGAACAGCCCCAGCATTTT. It encodes CASSPNRGGVEQPQHF.

This clonotype was counted ten times or more. The V and J genes are TRBV12-3 or TRBV12-4 and TRBJ2-1, with D perhaps matching TRBD1 (6 bases). This CDR3 contains 15 residues. The ends were cut back, 5 bases at V and 6 bases at J, with 17 bases in the middle. This CDR3 reads CASSRRDTKPNEQFF. The CDR3 nucleotides are TGTGCCAGCAGTCGCCGGGACACAAAGCCCAATGAGCAGTTCTTC.

This clonotype came up many times. The chain combines TRBV15 with TRBJ1-4, with TRBD1 matching over 9 bases. This CDR3 is 15 amino acids long. Trimming cost V 0 bases and J 8 bases; bases outside gene matches: 4. Germline CDR1 reads LNHNV; CDR2 reads YYDKDF (reference sequence). The CDR3 DNA is TGTGCCACCAGCAGAGAGGACAGGGGCGGAGAAAAACTGTTTTTT. This translates into CATSREDRGGEKLFF.

This sequence joins TRBV4-1 and TRBJ2-2, with a weak D call TRBD2 (5 bases). This CDR3 is built from 19 residues. CDR1 and CDR2 from the germline V gene are MGHRA and YSYEKL. V was shortened by 1 base and J by 0 bases, with 18 bases between the two germline ends. In DNA, the CDR3 is TGCGCCAGCAGCCAAGGGCCCCTTCAGCGGAAGACGAACACCGGGGAGCTGTTTTTT. This translates into CASSQGPLQRKTNTGELFF.

This clonotype was counted at least ten times. The J gene is TRBJ2-7, the V gene TRBV5-1; a possible D gene is TRBD2 (5 bases). The CDR3 totals 14 residues. Trimming took 1 base from V and 3 from J, leaving 11 bases between them. Germline CDR1 SGHRS, CDR2 YFSETQ. DNA of the CDR3: TGCGCCAGCAGCTTGCCAACCGGGGACTACGAGCAGTACTTC. Translated, it gives CASSLPTGDYEQYF.

This clonotype was recorded many times. The rearrangement links TRBV7-2 to TRBJ1-6; tentative D call: TRBD1 (5 bases). This CDR3 contains 14 residues. Deletions cut 6 bases from V and 10 bases from J, with 16 bases between. Germline V gene lookup returns CDR1 SGHTA and CDR2 FQGNSA. The CDR3 is CASRSGTNRSPLHF. The CDR3, as DNA: TGTGCCAGCAGGTCCGGGACCAATAGGTCACCCCTCCACTTT.

This clonotype was recorded many times. This chain joins TRBV28 and TRBJ1-1; D uncertain. The V end was cut by 7 bases, the J end by 1 base, with 10 bases between. The CDR3 is made up of 13 amino acids. The V gene's germline CDR1 is MDHEN and CDR2 SYDVKM. The CDR3 loop reads CASTLDTNTEAFF. The CDR3 DNA reads TGTGCCAGCACCCTAGACACGAACACTGAAGCTTTCTTT.

This clonotype was picked up many times. V gene TRBV6-6 combines with J gene TRBJ2-7; 8 bases are a match to TRBD1. The germline CDR1 and CDR2 sequences are MNHNY and SVGAGI (reference sequence). CDR3 length: 15 residues. The V segment lost 5 bases and the J segment 3 bases; nucleotides outside the gene matches: 9. Written as DNA, the CDR3 is TGTGCCAGCAGTGACTGGGGGACAGGAGGCTACGAGCAGTACGTC. Protein product: CASSDWGTGGYEQYV.

This clonotype was picked up many times. The chain links TRBV20-1 to TRBJ1-2; D unclear. This CDR3 is built from 15 residues. Germline V gene lookup returns CDR1 DFQATT and CDR2 SNEGSKA (reference sequence). V was pared by 0 bases and J by 3 bases, with 14 bases between. The CDR3 sequence: CSAREPGPLDYGYTF. The CDR3 DNA reads as TGCAGTGCTAGAGAACCGGGTCCGCTAGACTATGGCTACACCTTC.

There are many counts of this clonotype. V gene TRBV3-1 combines with J gene TRBJ2-4; tentative D call: TRBD2 (6 bases). The V and J ends lost 3 bases and 0 bases respectively, with 9 bases between them. Germline V gene lookup returns CDR1 LGHDT and CDR2 YNNKEL (reference sequence). The CDR3 has 15 residues. Here the CDR3 DNA reads TGTGCCAGCAGCCAGCGGGGCGTAGCCAAAAACATTCAGTACTTC. Translating gives CASSQRGVAKNIQYF.

This clonotype occurred many times. The genes are TRBV12-3 or TRBV12-4 and TRBJ1-2; TRBD1 matches 9 bases. The CDR3 is 13 residues long. V trimming: 8 bases; J trimming: 7 bases; junction bases outside the gene matches: 8. CDR3 sequence (DNA): TGTGCCAGCGATACAGGGGGCGCGGGTGGCTACACCTTC. It specifies CASDTGGAGGYTF.

This clonotype was picked up many times. The V and J genes are TRBV4-1 and TRBJ2-5; 10 nucleotides match TRBD1. This CDR3 is built from 16 residues. V lost 4 bases to trimming and J lost 6 bases; unmatched junction nucleotides: 11. CDR1 is MGHRA and CDR2 is YSYEKL in the germline V gene. As DNA, the CDR3 is TGCGCCAGCAGCCTCACCTTAGGACAGGGGGGCAAGACCCAGTACTTC. This encodes CASSLTLGQGGKTQYF.

For this clonotype: Since the CDR3 does not end with the conserved phenylalanine or tryptophan, this likely comes from a read error. The rearrangement links TRBV12-3 or TRBV12-4 to TRBJ1-2; no definite D call. Deletions cut 3 bases from V and 4 bases from J, with 9 bases between. This CDR3 has 13 amino acids. DNA for the CDR3: TGTGCCAGCAGTTTGGAGGGATTCTATGGCTACACCAAC. Amino acids: CASSLEGFYGYTN.

This clonotype came up many times. The chain combines TRBV5-1 with TRBJ2-1, with 10 bases identical to TRBD2. Germline loops: CDR1 SGHRS, CDR2 YFSETQ. This CDR3 contains 15 residues. Losses at the gene ends were 4 bases for V and 7 bases for J; bases not matched to a gene: 8. The CDR3 region has the DNA TGCGCCAGCAGCCATCTAGCGGGGGCCCGAAATGAGCAGTTCTTC. Translating gives CASSHLAGARNEQFF.

The table lists this clonotype with many counts. The CDR3 DNA follows: TGTGCCAGCAGTTTTATGGGGTCCCAGCCCCAGCATTTT. Its translation: CASSFMGSQPQHF. This chain uses TRBV12-3 or TRBV12-4 with TRBJ1-5; unclear D gene. V was trimmed by 3 bases and J by 7 bases, leaving 10 bases between them. The CDR3 length is 13 residues.